Listed below are T cell receptor beta chains from one sample, sequenced in a study of blood T cell repertoires in COVID-19. Only in-frame clones appear in the TCRdb table, and some are missing; sequencing was by immunoSEQ multiplex PCR. Counted here are about 200,000 clones, about 93% occurring once; the ten biggest clones make up 0.82%. The sequencing sample was made of peripheral blood. Receptors were obtained from a man aged 60 to 75 with COVID-19, enrolled during active disease. Each CDR3 is given with its conserved first and last residue. D genes are given only for firm matches. Clone sizes are given selectively: once, few, many, or a class where the clone is expanded.

.,14,TRBJ2-1,TRBD2,TRBV4-1,TGCGCCAGCAGCCAACCCCCGGGGGGAGATGAGCAGTTCTTC,CASSQPPGGDEQFF
once,13,TRBJ2-5,.,TRBV9,TGTGCCAGCAGCGTAGTAGGGGAAGAGACCCAGTACTTC,CASSVVGEETQYF
.,13,TRBJ1-1,.,TRBV21-1,TGTGCCAGCAGCAGAAGACATAACACTGAAGCTTTCTTT,CASSRRHNTEAFF
.,15,TRBJ2-1,.,TRBV5-8,TGTGCCAGCACGGTAGGACAGAGCTCCTACAATGAGCAGTTCTTC,CASTVGQSSYNEQFF
.,14,TRBJ2-1,TRBD2,TRBV6-6,TGTGCCGTCCTCTCCAGCGGGAGATACAATGAGCAGTTCTTC,CAVLSSGRYNEQFF
.,13,TRBJ1-5,.,TRBV28,TGTGCCAGCAGTTTCGGGAGCAATCAGCCCCAGCATTTT,CASSFGSNQPQHF
.,13,TRBJ1-2,.,TRBV6-5,TGTGCCAGCAGTTACAACAGGGTTGATGGCTACACCTTC,CASSYNRVDGYTF
.,16,TRBJ2-1,TRBD2,TRBV18,TGTGCCAGCTCACCACAGGCTAGCGGGGCCTGGGGAGAGCAGTTCTTC,CASSPQASGAWGEQFF
few,19,TRBJ2-6,TRBD2,TRBV7-9,TGTGCCAGCAGCTTAAACGTCATGGGGAGGGGCTCTGGGGCCAACGTCCTGACTTTC,CASSLNVMGRGSGANVLTF
few,15,TRBJ1-2,TRBD1,TRBV30,TGTGCCCGATCCCCCGGGACAGCCACTAACTATGGCTACACCTTC,CARSPGTATNYGYTF
.,16,TRBJ2-2,TRBD2,TRBV9,TGTGCCAGCAGCGTAGTACCTAGCGGGGGGAATAGGGAGCTGTTTTTT,CASSVVPSGGNRELFF
.,14,TRBJ2-5,.,TRBV19,TGTGCCAGTAGTACTAGGACTGCTAAAGAGACCCAGTACTTC,CASSTRTAKETQYF
.,11,TRBJ1-1,.,TRBV12-3/TRBV12-4,TGTGCCAGCAGTTTGGGCGGGCAAGCTTTCTTT,CASSLGGQAFF
.,19,TRBJ1-2,TRBD1,TRBV4-1,TGCGCCAGCAGCCAAGAAGGGCCCGCTATCCAGGGGGCGACGAATGGCTACACCTTC,CASSQEGPAIQGATNGYTF
.,13,TRBJ2-2,.,TRBV19,TGTGCCAGTAGCCCCCTGGGGAGCGGGGAGCTGTTTTTT,CASSPLGSGELFF
.,11,TRBJ2-7,.,TRBV10-3,TGTGCCATCAGCGCGGACTACGAGCAGTACTTC,CAISADYEQYF
.,19,TRBJ2-5,TRBD1,TRBV28,TGTGCCAGCAGTTTATTCCACGGGACAGGGGTACCCCACCAAGAGACCCAGTACTTC,CASSLFHGTGVPHQETQYF
.,14,TRBJ1-2,.,TRBV28,TGTGCCAGCAGTTCCTCTGTCTCTAACTATGGCTACACCTTC,CASSSSVSNYGYTF
.,15,TRBJ2-1,.,TRBV7-8,TGTGCCAGCAGTCTTTCACGGGGCTCCTACAATGAGCAGTTCTTC,CASSLSRGSYNEQFF
.,14,TRBJ2-3,.,TRBV3-1/TRBV3-2,TGTGCCAGCAGCCGAACGGGGATGGAAGATACGCAGTATTTT,CASSRTGMEDTQYF
.,15,TRBJ2-1,.,TRBV21-1,TGTGCCAGCAGACCCCGGACTAGCGGGAGGGGTGAGCAGTTCTTC,CASRPRTSGRGEQFF
.,13,TRBJ2-7,.,TRBV24-1,TGTGCCACCAGTGATGAACTTGCCTACGAGCAGTACTTC,CATSDELAYEQYF
.,15,TRBJ1-5,TRBD1,TRBV3-1/TRBV3-2,TGTGCCAGCAGCCAGCAGACAGGGGGGAATCAGCCCCAGCATTTT,CASSQQTGGNQPQHF
.,11,TRBJ2-7,.,TRBV18,TGTGCCAGCTCAACTGAGTACGAGCAGTACTTC,CASSTEYEQYF
.,13,TRBJ1-5,TRBD1,TRBV19,TGTGCCAGTGGGACAGGGTCGCGGCAGCCCCAGCATTTT,CASGTGSRQPQHF
.,16,TRBJ2-3,.,TRBV25-1,TGTGCCAGCAGTACCGGTCGGAGAAGCAGCGCAGATACGCAGTATTTT,CASSTGRRSSADTQYF
.,13,TRBJ2-7,TRBD2,TRBV11-3,TGTGCCAGCAATACAGCGGGAGACTACGAGCAGTACTTC,CASNTAGDYEQYF
.,15,TRBJ2-3,.,TRBV24-1,TGTGCCACTGCCCAGGGGGGCGGCGGCACAGATACGCAGTATTTT,CATAQGGGGTDTQYF
.,14,TRBJ1-4,.,TRBV5-1,TGCGCCAGCAGCTTGCGGGGGGGCGGTGAAAAACTGTTTTTT,CASSLRGGGEKLFF
.,13,TRBJ1-5,TRBD1,TRBV28,TGTGCCAGCAGTAGGACAGGGCGTCAGCCCCAGCATTTT,CASSRTGRQPQHF
.,15,TRBJ1-1,TRBD1,TRBV19,TGTGCCAGTAGTATAGTAGGGGGCCCGAACACTGAAGCTTTCTTT,CASSIVGGPNTEAFF
.,18,TRBJ1-2,.,TRBV7-9,TGTGCCAGCAGCTTTCCCCAGGGTTCTATTCTTTCTAACTATGGCTACACCTTC,CASSFPQGSILSNYGYTF
.,13,TRBJ1-4,.,TRBV7-2,TGTGCCAGCAGCTTAGTCCAAAATGAAAAACTGTTTTTT,CASSLVQNEKLFF
.,15,TRBJ2-2,.,TRBV18,TGTGCCAGCTCACCAACCGCGTCGTTGGCCGGGGAGCTGTTTTTT,CASSPTASLAGELFF
.,18,TRBJ2-2,TRBD2,TRBV5-6,TGTGCCAGCAGCTTGGTAGGACTAGGGGCCCGAGACACCGGGGAGCTGTTTTTT,CASSLVGLGARDTGELFF
.,17,TRBJ2-4,TRBD2,TRBV11-2,TGTGCCAGCAGCCCGAGACTAGCGGGAGTGGGCAAAAACATTCAGTACTTC,CASSPRLAGVGKNIQYF
.,16,TRBJ2-1,TRBD2,TRBV13,TGTGCCAGCAGCCCCTTAGCGGGAGGGCCGGGAAATGAGCAGTTCTTC,CASSPLAGGPGNEQFF
.,15,TRBJ2-3,TRBD2,TRBV15,TGTGCCACCAGCAGACAAGCGGGGGGTATTGAGGCGCAGTATTTT,CATSRQAGGIEAQYF
.,13,TRBJ1-2,TRBD1,TRBV5-1,TGCGCCAGCAGCCCGACAGGGGCCTATGGCTACACCTTC,CASSPTGAYGYTF
.,14,TRBJ2-2,.,TRBV11-1,TGTGCCAGCAGCTTGAGAACCGCCGCCGGGGAGCTGTTTTTT,CASSLRTAAGELFF
.,15,TRBJ2-7,.,TRBV5-1,TGCGCCAGCAGCCTAGCAATGGGACAAAGCTACGAGCAGTACTTC,CASSLAMGQSYEQYF
once,16,TRBJ2-1,TRBD2,TRBV18,TGTGCCAGCTCACCACGTCTTCCTAGCGGGAGCGGTGAGCAGTTCTTC,CASSPRLPSGSGEQFF
.,13,TRBJ1-2,TRBD1,TRBV6-5,TGTGCCAGCAGAAGACAGGGAAACTATGGCTACACCTTC,CASRRQGNYGYTF
.,13,TRBJ2-1,TRBD1,TRBV29-1,TGCAGCGCCGGCACCCCGGGACAGGGGGGCGGCCTCTTC,CSAGTPGQGGGLF